This T cell receptor beta chain came from a study of CD8+CD57+ T cells in acquired aplastic anemia. Germline lookup yields CDR1 SGHRS and CDR2 YFSETQ. Trimming cost V 4 bases and J 2 bases; bases outside gene matches: 5. This CDR3 has 14 residues. TCR beta VDJ and CDR3 profiles were obtained from a genomic DNA template. Via MiXCR, TCRdb re-called the reads, giving one row per CDR3 protein. Found here are about 200,000 distinct CDR3 sequences, 55% to 65% of them singletons; the top ten hold roughly 50%. In patients chosen for sequencing, flow cytometry had shown CD8+CD57+ cell expansion. Diagnosis of severe acquired aplastic anemia applied to all patients. Prior therapy had not been administered to any patient at the time of blood sampling.

The chain combines TRBV5-1 with TRBJ1-2, with 7 positions matching TRBD1. The material sequenced was sorted CD4+, CD8+, or CD8+CD57+ T cells (not recorded which) from PBMCs. This sequence originates from a human donor with aplastic anemia. The CDR3 spells CASSREGQNYGYTF. The CDR3 region has the DNA TGCGCCAGCAGCAGGGAGGGACAGAACTATGGCTACACCTTC.